The present TCR beta chain was sequenced within a study of shared clonotypes between healthy human individuals. About the study: CD4 naive and CD4 memory each took three plates per donor, while CD8 naive took two and CD8 memory one.

Measured with immunoSEQ multiplex PCR; TCRdb has only the in-frame clones, and not every one. Of 1,500,000 or so clones listed, 96% are singletons. Material for sequencing was naive CD4+ T cells sorted from blood. Documented subset: CD45RA+ positively selected. The receptor was derived from a young man in good health.

The CDR3 spells CASRDSWGTGELFF. The CDR3 DNA follows: TGTGCCAGCAGGGACAGCTGGGGAACCGGGGAGCTGTTTTTT. The chain joins TRBV6-4 to TRBJ2-2; a weak D match, TRBD1 (6 bases). Trimming pared 6 bases from V and 5 bases from J, leaving 13 bases between. The CDR3 is 14 amino acids. The germline V gene has CDR1 MRHNA and CDR2 SNTAGT.